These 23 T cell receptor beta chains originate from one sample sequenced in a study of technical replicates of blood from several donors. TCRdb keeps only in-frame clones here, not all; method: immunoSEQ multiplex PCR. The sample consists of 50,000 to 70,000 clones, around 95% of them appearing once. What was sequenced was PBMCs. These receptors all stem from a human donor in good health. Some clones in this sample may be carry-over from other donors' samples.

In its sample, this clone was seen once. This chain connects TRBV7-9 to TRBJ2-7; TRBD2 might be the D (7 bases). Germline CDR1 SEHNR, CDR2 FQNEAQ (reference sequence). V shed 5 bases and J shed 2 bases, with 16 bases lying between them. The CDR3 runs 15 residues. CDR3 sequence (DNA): TGTGCCAGCAGCCCTCTAGGGGGAGGGGCCTACGAGCAGTACTTC. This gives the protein CASSPLGGGAYEQYF.

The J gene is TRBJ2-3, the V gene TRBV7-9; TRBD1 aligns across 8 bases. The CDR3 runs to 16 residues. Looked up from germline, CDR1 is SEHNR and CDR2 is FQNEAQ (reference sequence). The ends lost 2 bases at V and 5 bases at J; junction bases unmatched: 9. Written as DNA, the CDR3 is TGTGCCAGCAGCTTACAGGGTACAGGGGGAGAAGATACGCAGTATTTT. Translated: CASSLQGTGGEDTQYF.

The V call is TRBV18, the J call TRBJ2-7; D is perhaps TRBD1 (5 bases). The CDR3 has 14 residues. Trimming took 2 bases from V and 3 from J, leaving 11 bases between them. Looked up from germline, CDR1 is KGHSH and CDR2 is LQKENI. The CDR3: CASSPAGKGYEQYF. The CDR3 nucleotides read TGTGCCAGCTCACCAGCAGGGAAGGGCTACGAGCAGTACTTC. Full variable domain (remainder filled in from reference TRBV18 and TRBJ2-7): NAGVMQNPRHLVRRRGQEARLRCSPMKGHSHVYWYRQLPEEGLKFMVYLQKENIIDESGMPKERFSAEFPKEGPSILRIQQVVRGDSAAYFCASSPAGKGYEQYFGPGTRLTVT.

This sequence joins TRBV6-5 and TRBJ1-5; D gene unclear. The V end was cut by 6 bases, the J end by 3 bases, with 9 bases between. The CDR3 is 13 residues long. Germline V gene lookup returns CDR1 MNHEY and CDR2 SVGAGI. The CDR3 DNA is TGTGCCAGCAGGAGCACCTTCAATCAGCCCCAGCATTTT. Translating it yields CASRSTFNQPQHF.

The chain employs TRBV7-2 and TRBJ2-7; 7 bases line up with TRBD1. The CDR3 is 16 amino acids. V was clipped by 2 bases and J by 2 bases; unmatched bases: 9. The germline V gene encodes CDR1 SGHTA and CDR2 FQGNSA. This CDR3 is CASSLLLTGATYEQYF. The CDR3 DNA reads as TGTGCCAGCAGCTTACTTTTAACAGGGGCTACCTACGAGCAGTACTTC.

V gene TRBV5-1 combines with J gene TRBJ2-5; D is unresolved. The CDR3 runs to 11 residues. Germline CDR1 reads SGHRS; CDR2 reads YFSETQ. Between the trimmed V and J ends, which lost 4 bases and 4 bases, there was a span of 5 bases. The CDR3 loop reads CASSVSETQYF. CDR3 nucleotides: TGCGCCAGCAGCGTATCAGAGACCCAGTACTTC.

CDR3 nucleotides: TGTGCCAGCTCACCCAAGCCAACTAGCGGGGGGTGGAATGAGCAGTTCTTC. As protein: CASSPKPTSGGWNEQFF. The chain carries TRBV18 and TRBJ2-1; 12 bases are a match to TRBD2. From germline, CDR1 is KGHSH and CDR2 LQKENI. Unmatched junction bases numbered 10, after V lost 3 bases and J lost 7 bases. This CDR3 contains 17 residues.

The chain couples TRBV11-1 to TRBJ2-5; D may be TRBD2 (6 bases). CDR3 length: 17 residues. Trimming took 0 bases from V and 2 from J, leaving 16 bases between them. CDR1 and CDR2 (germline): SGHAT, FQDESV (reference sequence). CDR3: CASSLAGRRGKQETQYF. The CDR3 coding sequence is TGTGCCAGCAGCTTAGCGGGACGGAGGGGAAAACAAGAGACCCAGTACTTC.

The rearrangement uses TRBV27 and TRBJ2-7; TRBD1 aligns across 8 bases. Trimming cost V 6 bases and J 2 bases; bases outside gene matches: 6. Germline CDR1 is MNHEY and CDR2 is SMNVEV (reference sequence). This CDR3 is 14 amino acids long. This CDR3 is CASRQTGATYEQYF. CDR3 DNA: TGTGCCAGCAGGCAGACAGGGGCCACCTACGAGCAGTACTTC.

This CDR3 is CASSSIRGETQYF. CDR3 nucleotide sequence: TGCGCCAGCAGCTCTATACGGGGAGAGACCCAGTACTTC. V usage is TRBV5-1 and J usage is TRBJ2-5; the D gene is possibly TRBD2 (5 bases). CDR3 size: 13 residues. With 3 bases removed from V and 4 bases from J, the gap between germline ends came to 10 bases. The V gene's germline CDR1 is SGHRS and CDR2 YFSETQ.

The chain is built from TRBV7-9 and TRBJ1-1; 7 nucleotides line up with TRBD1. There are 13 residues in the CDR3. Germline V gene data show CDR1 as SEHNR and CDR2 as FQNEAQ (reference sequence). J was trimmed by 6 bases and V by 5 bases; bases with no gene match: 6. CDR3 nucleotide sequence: TGTGCCAGCAGCCACCGGGACAGACCTGAAGCTTTCTTT. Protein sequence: CASSHRDRPEAFF.

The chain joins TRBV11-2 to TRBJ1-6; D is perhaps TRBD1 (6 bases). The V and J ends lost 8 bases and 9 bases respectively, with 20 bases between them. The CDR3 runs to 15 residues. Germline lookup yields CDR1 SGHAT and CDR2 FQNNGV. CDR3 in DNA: TGTGCCAGCCGCTCCCTACAGGGACGGGGTTCACCCCTCCACTTT. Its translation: CASRSLQGRGSPLHF.

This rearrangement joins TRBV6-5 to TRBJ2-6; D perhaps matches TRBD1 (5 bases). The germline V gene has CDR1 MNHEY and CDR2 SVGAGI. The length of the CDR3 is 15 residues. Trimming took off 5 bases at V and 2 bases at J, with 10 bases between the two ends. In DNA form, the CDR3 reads TGTGCCAGCAGTCCAGGACACCCTGGGGCCAACGTCCTGACTTTC. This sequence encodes CASSPGHPGANVLTF.

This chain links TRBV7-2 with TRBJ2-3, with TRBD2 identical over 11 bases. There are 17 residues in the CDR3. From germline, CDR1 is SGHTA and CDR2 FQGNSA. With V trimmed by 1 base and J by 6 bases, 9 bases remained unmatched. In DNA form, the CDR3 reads TGTGCCAGCAGCTTAGGTTCAGCTAGCGGGGGGCAGGATACGCAGTATTTT. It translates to CASSLGSASGGQDTQYF.

As DNA, the CDR3 is TGTGCCAGCAGCCAAGAGACCGGGACAGGGAACAATGAGCAGTTCTTC. Its translation is CASSQETGTGNNEQFF. The chain has TRBV4-2 and TRBJ2-1; 9 nucleotides match TRBD1. The CDR3 is 16 residues long. The V gene's germline CDR1 is LGHNA and CDR2 YNFKEQ. J gave up 5 bases and V 0 bases, and 5 bases lay outside the gene matches.

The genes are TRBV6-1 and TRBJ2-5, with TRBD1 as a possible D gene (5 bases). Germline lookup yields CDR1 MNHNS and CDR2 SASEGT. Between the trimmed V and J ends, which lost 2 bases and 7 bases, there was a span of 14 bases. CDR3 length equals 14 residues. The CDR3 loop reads CASSERAGPGTQYF. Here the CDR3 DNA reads TGTGCCAGCAGTGAAAGGGCAGGGCCAGGGACCCAGTACTTC.

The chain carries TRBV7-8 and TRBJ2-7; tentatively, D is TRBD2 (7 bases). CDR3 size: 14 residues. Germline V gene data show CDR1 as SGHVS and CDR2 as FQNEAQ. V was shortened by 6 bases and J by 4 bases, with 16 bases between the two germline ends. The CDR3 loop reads CASRRGRGVYEQYF. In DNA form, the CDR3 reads TGTGCCAGCAGGAGGGGGAGGGGGGTGTACGAGCAGTACTTC.

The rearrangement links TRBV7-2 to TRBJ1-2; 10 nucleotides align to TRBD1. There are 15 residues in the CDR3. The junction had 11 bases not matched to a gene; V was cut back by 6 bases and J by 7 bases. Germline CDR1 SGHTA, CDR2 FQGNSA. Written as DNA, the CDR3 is TGTGCCAGCAGTTACCTCGGGACAGGGGCTGGTGGCTACACCTTC. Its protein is CASSYLGTGAGGYTF.

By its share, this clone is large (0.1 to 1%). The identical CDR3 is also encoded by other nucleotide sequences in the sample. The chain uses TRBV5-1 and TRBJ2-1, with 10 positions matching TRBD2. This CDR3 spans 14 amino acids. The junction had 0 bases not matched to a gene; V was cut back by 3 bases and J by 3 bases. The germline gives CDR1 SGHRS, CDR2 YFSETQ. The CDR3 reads CASSSSGGYNEQFF. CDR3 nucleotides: TGCGCCAGCAGCTCTAGCGGGGGCTACAATGAGCAGTTCTTC.

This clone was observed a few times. The CDR3: CASSNSGGDYNEQFF. Here the CDR3 DNA reads TGTGCCAGCAGTAATAGCGGGGGAGACTACAATGAGCAGTTCTTC. The chain employs TRBV6-4 and TRBJ2-1; TRBD2 agrees at 9 bases. V trimming: 5 bases; J trimming: 3 bases; junction bases outside the gene matches: 5. The germline gives CDR1 MRHNA, CDR2 SNTAGT. CDR3 length: 15 residues.

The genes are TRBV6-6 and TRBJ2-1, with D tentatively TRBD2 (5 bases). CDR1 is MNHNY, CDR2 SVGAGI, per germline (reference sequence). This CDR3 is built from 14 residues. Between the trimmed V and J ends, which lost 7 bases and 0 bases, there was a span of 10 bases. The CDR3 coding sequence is TGTGCCAGCAAACAGACTAACTCCTACAATGAGCAGTTCTTC. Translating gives CASKQTNSYNEQFF.

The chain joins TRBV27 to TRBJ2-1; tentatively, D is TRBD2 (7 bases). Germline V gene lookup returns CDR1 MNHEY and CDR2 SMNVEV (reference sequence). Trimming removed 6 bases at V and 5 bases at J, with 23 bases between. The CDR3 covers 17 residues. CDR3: CASSPMEGGRQNNEQFF. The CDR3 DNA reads TGTGCCAGCAGCCCCATGGAGGGGGGGCGACAGAACAATGAGCAGTTCTTC.

CDR3 DNA sequence: TGTGCCAGCAGCTTAGATCCCGCCTACGAGCAGTACTTC. Translation gives CASSLDPAYEQYF. V gene TRBV7-6 combines with J gene TRBJ2-7; D is uncertain. V lost 1 base and J lost 2, with 6 bases in between. Germline lookup yields CDR1 SGHVS and CDR2 FNYEAQ. The CDR3 has 13 residues.